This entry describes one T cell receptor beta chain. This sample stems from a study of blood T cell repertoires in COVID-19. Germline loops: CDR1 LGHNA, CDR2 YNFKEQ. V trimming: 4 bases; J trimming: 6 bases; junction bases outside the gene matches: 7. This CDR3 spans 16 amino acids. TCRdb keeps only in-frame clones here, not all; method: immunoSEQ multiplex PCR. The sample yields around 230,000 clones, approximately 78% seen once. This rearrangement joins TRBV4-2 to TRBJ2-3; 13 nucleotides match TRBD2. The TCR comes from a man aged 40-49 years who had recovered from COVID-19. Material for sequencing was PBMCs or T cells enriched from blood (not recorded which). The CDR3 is CASSRRLAGGPDTQYF. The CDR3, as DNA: TGTGCCAGCAGCCGCCGACTAGCGGGGGGCCCCGATACGCAGTATTTT.